A single count supports the clone carrying this T cell receptor (beta chain). Its ends do not fully match the called genes, so a read error is possible. Repertoires were generated with immunoSEQ multiplex PCR, while TCRdb's copy carries only in-frame clones and drops some. The data show under 200,000 clones, 88% seen once. This entry belongs to a study of radiation and T cells in renal cell carcinoma. This CDR3 region has 14 residues. Germline V gene data show CDR1 as SGHNT and CDR2 as YYREEE (reference sequence). Time point meaning: blood 4 weeks post-SBRT, at nephrectomy. The treatment here: 15 Gy SBRT to primary tumor, nephrectomy 4 weeks later. Nephrectomy followed 15 Gy stereotactic body radiation by 4 weeks. Blood was sampled at baseline, 2 weeks and 4 weeks after SBRT.

The receptor was isolated from a woman aged 45-65 years with renal cell carcinoma. The sequences come from blood, collected from a patient whose treatment included radiotherapy and nephrectomy. The chain links TRBV5-4 to TRBJ1-1; D not certain. The CDR3 loop is CASSFRGLKTEAFF. In DNA form, the CDR3 reads TGTGCCAGCAGCTTTAGAGGGTTGAAGACTGAAGCTTTCTTT.